This record concerns one T cell receptor beta chain sequence. The antigen is not known. This record comes from a study of shared clonotypes between healthy human individuals. Turning to the study itself: Contributing individuals were a couple of females and a few males aged 18 to 49. A donor's plate count was three for CD4 naive and three for CD4 memory; CD8 naive had two and CD8 memory one. General study points: Among a few donors, roughly 5% of naive CD4 clonotypes were found in common.

Some clones are missing from TCRdb's copy, which holds only in-frame ones; the method was immunoSEQ multiplex PCR. The data contain about 2.1 million clones, 80% to 95% of them singletons. Trimming shortened V by 6 bases and J by 0 bases, and 13 bases separated the two germline ends. The CDR3 contains 15 residues. CDR1 MNHNS and CDR2 SASEGT come from the germline V gene. The naive CD8 population came from CD45RO-negative cells selected for CCR7, without terminally differentiated effector memory CD45RA+ cells. This receptor was obtained from a man between 18 and 35 years old in good health. Some clones in this sample may be carry-over from other donors' samples. This sequence joins TRBV6-1 and TRBJ2-3; D is tentatively TRBD1 or TRBD2 (5 bases each). Input material: naive CD8+ T cells from PBMCs. CDR3 nucleotide sequence: TGTGCCAGCAGCTCCGGGGACCGGAGCACAGATACGCAGTATTTT. It is translated as CASSSGDRSTDTQYF.